This passage covers 6 T cell receptor beta chains from one sample sequenced in a study of long-term antiretroviral therapy in people with HIV. The assay used was immunoSEQ (version v3.0), run at survey level. Only in-frame clones appear in the TCRdb table, and some are missing; sequencing was by immunoSEQ multiplex PCR. The sample lists 20,000 to 25,000 clones, approximately 80% seen once, with about a fifth in the top ten. Sequenced here: unsorted PBMCs, sampled 0.1 years before starting antiretroviral therapy. The source is a man between 18 and 35 years old with HIV.

This chain joins TRBV5-6 and TRBJ2-4; 7 nucleotides match TRBD1. There are 13 residues in the CDR3. The junction had 5 bases not matched to a gene; V was cut back by 4 bases and J by 7 bases. Germline CDR1 is SGHDT and CDR2 is YYEEEE. The CDR3 DNA reads as TGTGCCAGCAGCCCCTTGGACAGGAACATTCAGTACTTC. Its protein product is CASSPLDRNIQYF.

V and J are TRBV7-9 and TRBJ2-3; no reliable D call. This CDR3 has 14 residues. Germline CDR1 reads SEHNR; CDR2 reads FQNEAQ (reference sequence). Trimming took 5 bases from V and 2 from J, leaving 11 bases between them. Written as DNA, the CDR3 is TGTGCCAGCAGCATAAGCGAGAACACAGATACGCAGTATTTT. This gives the protein CASSISENTDTQYF.

The rearrangement links TRBV6-4 to TRBJ2-3, with 10 bases that match TRBD1. The ends lost 2 bases at V and 4 bases at J; junction bases unmatched: 0. The germline V gene encodes CDR1 MRHNA and CDR2 SNTAGT. This CDR3 is built from 14 residues. The DNA of the CDR3 is TGTGCCAGCAGTGACGGACAGGGGGCAGATACGCAGTATTTT. Its translation is CASSDGQGADTQYF.

In its sample, this clone was seen a few times. The V gene is TRBV6-1, the J gene TRBJ1-2; 8 bases are shared with TRBD1. Losses at the gene ends were 7 bases for V and 3 bases for J; bases not matched to a gene: 4. CDR1 is MNHNS, CDR2 SASEGT, per germline. This CDR3 spans 13 amino acids. CDR3 loop: CASNKQGDYGYTF. CDR3 DNA: TGTGCCAGCAACAAACAGGGGGACTATGGCTACACCTTC.

This chain uses TRBV29-1 with TRBJ2-5; the D is unclear. This CDR3 spans 12 amino acids. Per germline, CDR1 SQVTM and CDR2 ANQGSEA. V lost 3 bases and J lost 1, with 6 bases in between. CDR3 in amino acids: CSVEDGQETQYF. The CDR3 DNA is TGCAGCGTTGAGGACGGCCAAGAGACCCAGTACTTC.

This chain connects TRBV19 to TRBJ2-2; no clear D. The CDR3 has 14 amino acids. Between the trimmed V and J ends, which lost 3 bases and 1 base, there was a span of 6 bases. CDR1 is LNHDA, CDR2 SQIVND, per germline (reference sequence). The CDR3 reads CASSILGNTGELFF. The DNA of the CDR3 is TGTGCCAGTAGTATTTTGGGGAACACCGGGGAGCTGTTTTTT. Based on the CDR3 plus reference TRBV19 and TRBJ2-2, the full variable domain is DGGITQSPKYLFRKEGQNVTLSCEQNLNHDAMYWYRQDPGQGLRLIYYSQIVNDFQKGDIAEGYSVSREKKESFPLTVTSAQKNPTAFYLCASSILGNTGELFFGEGSRLTVL.